This T cell receptor beta chain emerged from a study of early T cells in non-severe SARS-CoV-2 infection. Study-wide background: RNA in bulk from unsorted whole blood was sequenced, and chains were unpaired.

Unique molecular identifiers were added to individual cDNA molecules. TCRdb re-derived calls from the 5' RACE reads in MiXCR, one entry per CDR3 protein. The repertoire includes tens of thousands of distinct CDR3 sequences, more than 4.5% of them detected once, and approximately 6.6% sits in the top ten. Study-level points and caveats: Anti-spike CD8 responses were favored in VDJdb matching, and private and CD4 specificities were missed.

As to this clonotype: Antigen: not known.

The V end lost 6 bases, the J end lost 7 bases, and 18 bases lay between the germline ends. The length of the CDR3 is 15 residues. This TCR was sampled from an adult who was a healthcare worker with PCR-confirmed SARS-CoV-2 infection or an uninfected control (not recorded which). The rearrangement joins TRBV12-3 or TRBV12-4 to TRBJ1-4; D may be TRBD1 (5 bases). Sequenced: whole blood. CDR3 loop: CASSPSARGGEKLFF. CDR3 coding DNA: TGTGCCAGCAGCCCTTCGGCCCGGGGGGGTGAAAAACTGTTTTTT.